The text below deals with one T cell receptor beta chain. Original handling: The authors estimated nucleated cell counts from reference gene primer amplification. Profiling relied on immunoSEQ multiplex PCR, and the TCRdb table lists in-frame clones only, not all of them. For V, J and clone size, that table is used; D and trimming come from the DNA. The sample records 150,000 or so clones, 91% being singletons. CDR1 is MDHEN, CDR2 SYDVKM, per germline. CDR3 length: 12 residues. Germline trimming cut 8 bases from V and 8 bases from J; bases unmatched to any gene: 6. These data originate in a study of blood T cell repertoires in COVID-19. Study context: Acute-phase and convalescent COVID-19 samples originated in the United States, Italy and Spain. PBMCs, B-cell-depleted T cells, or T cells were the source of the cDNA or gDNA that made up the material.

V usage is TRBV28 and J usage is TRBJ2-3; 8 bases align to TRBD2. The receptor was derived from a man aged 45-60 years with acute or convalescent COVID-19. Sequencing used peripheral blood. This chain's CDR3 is CASVGGEATQYF. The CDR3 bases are TGTGCCAGCGTCGGGGGGGAGGCTACGCAGTATTTT.